Listed here are 22 T cell receptor beta chains from one sample, sequenced in a study of blood T cell repertoires in COVID-19. Sequencing was performed with immunoSEQ multiplex PCR; in TCRdb, only in-frame clones are kept and a portion is missing. The table includes about 60,000 clones, around 80% detected once. The sequenced material came from peripheral blood. Source of these receptors: a man older than 75 with acute or convalescent COVID-19.

The chain links TRBV5-1 to TRBJ1-1; D remains ambiguous. Trimming removed 3 bases at V and 5 bases at J, with 11 bases between. Germline values: CDR1 SGHRS, CDR2 YFSETQ. The CDR3 has 13 amino acids. The CDR3 region is CASSSTTRTEAFF. The CDR3 nucleotides are TGCGCCAGCAGCTCTACTACTAGGACTGAAGCTTTCTTT.

V is TRBV2 and J is TRBJ2-1; a weak D match, TRBD1 (5 bases). Deletions cut 8 bases from V and 3 bases from J, with 11 bases between. Germline CDR1 reads SNHLY; CDR2 reads FYNNEI. The CDR3 spans 13 residues. In DNA form, the CDR3 reads TGTGCCAGCGTCAAAGGGGACTACAATGAGCAGTTCTTC. Its translation: CASVKGDYNEQFF.

The chain uses TRBV18 and TRBJ2-5, with TRBD1 identical over 10 bases. The CDR3 totals 16 residues. The germline V gene encodes CDR1 KGHSH and CDR2 LQKENI. Losses at the gene ends were 2 bases for V and 3 bases for J; bases not matched to a gene: 6. CDR3 in amino acids: CASSPATGGLKETQYF. CDR3 coding DNA: TGTGCCAGCTCACCAGCGACAGGGGGCTTAAAAGAGACCCAGTACTTC. Using reference TRBV18 and TRBJ2-5 for the parts outside the CDR3, the full variable domain is NAGVMQNPRHLVRRRGQEARLRCSPMKGHSHVYWYRQLPEEGLKFMVYLQKENIIDESGMPKERFSAEFPKEGPSILRIQQVVRGDSAAYFCASSPATGGLKETQYFGPGTRLLVL.

V usage is TRBV5-1 and J usage is TRBJ2-7; 7 bases line up with TRBD1. In germline, CDR1 is SGHRS, CDR2 YFSETQ. The CDR3 totals 14 residues. V was clipped by 8 bases and J by 9 bases; unmatched bases: 17. This chain's CDR3 is CASSLVGGGSGQYF. Written as DNA, the CDR3 is TGCGCCAGTTCCCTAGTAGGGGGCGGATCGGGGCAGTACTTC.

The rearrangement uses TRBV7-9 and TRBJ2-1; 14 bases are shared with TRBD2. The CDR3 has 16 residues. The trim removed 5 bases at V and 9 bases at J, leaving 9 bases unmatched. Germline CDR1 is SEHNR and CDR2 is FQNEAQ (reference sequence). The CDR3 protein is CASSPRLAGGMGEQFF. The CDR3 bases are TGTGCCAGCAGCCCCCGACTAGCGGGAGGGATGGGTGAGCAGTTCTTC.

Written as DNA, the CDR3 is TGTGCCACCAGTGATTCGCGAGCGGGGCGAGGCTACACCTTC. Its translation is CATSDSRAGRGYTF. The chain employs TRBV24-1 and TRBJ1-2; tentative D call: TRBD1 (5 bases). The CDR3 is 14 amino acids. Germline loops: CDR1 KGHDR, CDR2 SFDVKD. V lost 2 bases to trimming and J lost 8 bases, with 14 bases between them.

In DNA form, the CDR3 reads TGCGCCAGCAGCCAATACACAGGGGCCGAGCAGTACTTC. It specifies CASSQYTGAEQYF. The chain has TRBV4-1 and TRBJ2-7; 7 nucleotides align to TRBD1. The CDR3 is 13 residues long. From germline, CDR1 is MGHRA and CDR2 YSYEKL. The V segment lost 2 bases and the J segment 6 bases; nucleotides outside the gene matches: 4.

This clone was recorded only once. The rearrangement uses TRBV5-1 and TRBJ2-3, with TRBD2 identical over 8 bases. Looked up from germline, CDR1 is SGHRS and CDR2 is YFSETQ. This CDR3 spans 17 amino acids. Germline trimming cut 0 bases from V and 4 bases from J; bases unmatched to any gene: 10. CDR3 loop: CASSLEPSGPVSDTQYF. The CDR3 DNA follows: TGCGCCAGCAGCTTGGAGCCTAGCGGGCCGGTGTCAGATACGCAGTATTTT.

The CDR3 protein is CSVDSKNIQYF. CDR3 DNA: TGCAGCGTTGACAGCAAAAACATTCAGTACTTC. The chain has TRBV29-1 and TRBJ2-4, with no clear D. V was pared by 3 bases and J by 3 bases, with 3 bases between. Germline CDR1 and CDR2: SQVTM and ANQGSEA. This CDR3 region has 11 residues.

This clone appeared once. The chain uses TRBV5-1 and TRBJ1-1; D may be TRBD1 (5 bases). Germline V gives CDR1 SGHRS, CDR2 YFSETQ. The ends were cut back, 5 bases at V and 5 bases at J, with 16 bases in the middle. This CDR3 is 14 amino acids long. The CDR3: CASSPAGRETEAFF. The CDR3 DNA reads as TGCGCCAGCAGTCCGGCAGGGAGGGAGACTGAAGCTTTCTTT.

The chain recombines TRBV2 with TRBJ2-1; D remains unclear. Germline CDR1 SNHLY, CDR2 FYNNEI. Trimming left V 8 bases short and J 3 bases short, with 11 bases between. This CDR3 region has 13 residues. The CDR3 spells CASSVDNYNEQFF. CDR3 DNA: TGTGCCAGCTCAGTCGACAACTACAATGAGCAGTTCTTC.

V gene TRBV6-1 combines with J gene TRBJ1-2; 7 bases fit TRBD1. The CDR3 is 15 residues long. Germline V gene data show CDR1 as MNHNS and CDR2 as SASEGT. The junction had 8 bases not matched to a gene; V was cut back by 3 bases and J by 4 bases. The CDR3 loop is CASSEKTGEGYGYTF. CDR3 DNA: TGTGCCAGCAGTGAGAAAACAGGGGAAGGCTATGGCTACACCTTC.

The CDR3 sequence: CASSYRQGSTDTQYF. The CDR3 DNA is TGTGCCAGCAGCTACCGCCAGGGTAGCACAGATACGCAGTATTTT. This chain uses TRBV7-9 with TRBJ2-3; weak D call: TRBD1 (5 bases). Between the trimmed V and J ends, which lost 4 bases and 0 bases, there was a span of 11 bases. This CDR3 region has 15 residues. Germline V gene data show CDR1 as SEHNR and CDR2 as FQNEAQ (reference sequence).

The rearrangement joins TRBV7-9 to TRBJ2-7; 8 nucleotides agree with TRBD1. After removal of 0 bases from V and 2 bases from J, the junction contained 6 bases not matched to a gene. The length of the CDR3 is 16 residues. CDR1 SEHNR and CDR2 FQNEAQ come from the germline V gene (reference sequence). Here the CDR3 DNA reads TGTGCCAGCAGCTTAGCGTCAGGGACAGGAGCCTACGAGCAGTACTTC. Residues: CASSLASGTGAYEQYF.

The CDR3 bases are TGTGCCAGCAGCTCCGGGGGGTATGAAAAACTGTTTTTT. Translating it yields CASSSGGYEKLFF. The chain joins TRBV7-9 to TRBJ1-4; TRBD1 is a possible D gene (5 bases). Germline V gene data show CDR1 as SEHNR and CDR2 as FQNEAQ (reference sequence). The CDR3 is 13 residues long. Between the trimmed V and J ends, which lost 4 bases and 6 bases, there was a span of 9 bases. The full variable domain, rest sourced from reference TRBV7-9 and TRBJ1-4, is DTGVSQNPRHKITKRGQNVTFRCDPISEHNRLYWYRQTLGQGPEFLTYFQNEAQLEKSRLLSDRFSAERPKGSFSTLEIQRTEQGDSAMYLCASSSGGYEKLFFGSGTQLSVL.

J is TRBJ2-7 and V is TRBV12-3 or TRBV12-4; D possibly corresponds to TRBD1 (5 bases). V dropped 4 bases and J dropped 9 bases, with 13 bases sitting between them. CDR3 size: 12 residues. In DNA form, the CDR3 reads TGTGCCAGCAGTTCAGGGTTTTCAGGGCAGTACTTC. Encoded protein: CASSSGFSGQYF.

The chain links TRBV4-1 to TRBJ1-6, with D possibly TRBD1 on 6 matching bases. V was trimmed by 3 bases and J by 7 bases, leaving 10 bases between them. The CDR3 consists of 14 residues. CDR1 and CDR2 from the germline V gene are MGHRA and YSYEKL. The DNA for the CDR3 is TGCGCCAGCAGCCAGGGGGCTAAGAATTCACCCCTCCACTTT. Translating gives CASSQGAKNSPLHF.

This sequence joins TRBV2 and TRBJ1-1; TRBD1 agrees at 9 bases. The junction had 6 bases not matched to a gene; V was cut back by 6 bases and J by 7 bases. The CDR3 runs 13 residues. Looked up from germline, CDR1 is SNHLY and CDR2 is FYNNEI. The CDR3 DNA reads TGTGCCAGCAGCAATACAGGGGGCGGTGAAGCTTTCTTT. Encoded protein: CASSNTGGGEAFF.

V and J are TRBV6-1 and TRBJ1-1; D remains unclear. The length of the CDR3 is 14 residues. In germline, CDR1 is MNHNS, CDR2 SASEGT. The V gene lost 3 bases and the J gene lost 4 bases, with 12 bases spanning the gap. The CDR3 loop is CASSEPSGSTEAFF. For the CDR3, the DNA is TGTGCCAGCAGTGAGCCGTCAGGAAGCACTGAAGCTTTCTTT.

The rearrangement joins TRBV5-1 to TRBJ2-2; 9 bases agree with TRBD1. The V gene's germline CDR1 is SGHRS and CDR2 YFSETQ. The CDR3 length is 15 residues. After removal of 6 bases from V and 3 bases from J, the junction contained 6 bases not matched to a gene. The CDR3 coding sequence is TGCGCCAGCAACCCGGACAGGGGCGACACCGGGGAGCTGTTTTTT. Amino acids: CASNPDRGDTGELFF.

This chain connects TRBV6-5 to TRBJ1-5; a weak D match, TRBD1 (5 bases). V was pared by 10 bases and J by 6 bases, with 10 bases between. From germline, CDR1 is MNHEY and CDR2 SVGAGI. The CDR3 spans 11 residues. The CDR3 region has the DNA TGTGCCACCCGGGGGGGTCAGCCCCAGCATTTT. Protein product: CATRGGQPQHF.

The V gene is TRBV11-2, the J gene TRBJ2-3; TRBD2 agrees at 12 bases. Per germline, CDR1 SGHAT and CDR2 FQNNGV. V lost 5 bases, J lost 3 bases, and 6 bases stayed unmatched. The CDR3 length is 16 residues. The CDR3 bases are TGTGCCAGCAGCCAGACTAGCGGGAGTACGACAGATACGCAGTATTTT. It yields the protein CASSQTSGSTTDTQYF.